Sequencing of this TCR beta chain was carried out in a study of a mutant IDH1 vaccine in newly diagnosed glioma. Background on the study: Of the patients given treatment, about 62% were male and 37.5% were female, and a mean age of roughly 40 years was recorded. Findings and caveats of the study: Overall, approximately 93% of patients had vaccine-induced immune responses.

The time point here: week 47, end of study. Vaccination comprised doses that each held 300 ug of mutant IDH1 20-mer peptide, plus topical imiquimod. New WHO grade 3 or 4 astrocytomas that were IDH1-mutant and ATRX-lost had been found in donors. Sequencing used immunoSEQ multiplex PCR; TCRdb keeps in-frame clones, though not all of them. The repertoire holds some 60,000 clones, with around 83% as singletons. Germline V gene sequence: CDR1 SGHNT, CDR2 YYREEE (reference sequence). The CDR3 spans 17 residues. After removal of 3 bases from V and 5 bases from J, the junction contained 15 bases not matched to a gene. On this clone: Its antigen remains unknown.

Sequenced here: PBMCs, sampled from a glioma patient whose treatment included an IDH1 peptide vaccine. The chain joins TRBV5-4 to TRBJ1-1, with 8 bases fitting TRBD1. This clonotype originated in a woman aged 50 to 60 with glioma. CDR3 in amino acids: CASSWGAGGVRGTEAFF. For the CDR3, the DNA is TGTGCCAGCAGCTGGGGGGCAGGGGGCGTTAGGGGGACTGAAGCTTTCTTT.